One T cell receptor beta chain is described in this entry. This clonotype was counted at least ten times. Its specific antigen is unknown. Within one base of it there is no much larger clone, and no base qualities were kept. This record belongs to a study of identical twins (dated by TCRdb to 2015 to 2016). A note on the overall study: TCR alpha and beta repertoires from monozygotic twins, unrelated adults of various ages and cord blood were deep-sequenced to test whether fetal clonotypes persist. To rule out contamination, replicate twin experiments were performed at different times with different library preparation protocols. Paper-wide results and their limitations: Compared with coincidental sharing between unrelated individuals, out-of-frame TCR alpha sequences shared between twins showed an excess of sequences with low generation probability. Because the same donors could not be followed over many years, conclusions were based on cross-sectional statistical analysis. Recombination models systematically underestimated out-of-frame TCR alpha sharing in monozygotic twins but agreed with sharing between unrelated individuals. In beta out-of-frame sequences, excess twin sharing was weaker, because having fewer shared sequences lowered the signal-to-noise ratio. Abundant cord blood beta clonotypes carried fewer insertions; young adult naive repertoires showed a weaker similar trend, while memory repertoires showed none. Zero-insertion analyses could be partly confounded by invariant T cells such as MAIT and iNKT, although diverse VJ usage argued against such confounding for most clonotypes.

All donors were healthy Caucasians. Miltenyi CD45RO+ enrichment and human naive T-cell isolation kits were used to isolate memory (CD45RO+) and naive T cells from PBMC. The library was built by means of 5' RACE. The listed sequencing device is Illumina HiSeq 2000. Template switching introduced a universal primer binding site; the final cDNA contained a unique molecular identifier, enabling accurate counting of TCR cDNA molecules. First-strand cDNA for TCR alpha and beta chains was synthesized from specific primers in the conserved constant-segment region. To control for contamination, each cDNA library was double barcoded with a SMART-Mk sample barcode plus Illumina barcodes. TruSeq adapter sequences and Illumina sample barcodes were added in two successive PCR steps. The Illumina HiSeq platform was used with custom primers to sequence TCR alpha and beta cDNA libraries. Processing in the source paper ran as follows. MiGEC processed the raw reads to extract unique molecular identifiers, while MiXCR was used to determine the CDR3 positions. Recombination models were inferred per individual with the repgenHMM and IGoR tools using an EM algorithm. Shared clonotypes were analyzed with the tcR package in R, and sharing was normalized by the product of cloneset sizes. To study raw recombination without the effects of thymic and clonal selection, out-of-frame nonproductive sequences were analyzed. TCRdb itself trimmed the public reads at Q25 with fastp, ran MiXCR and retained productive beta chains. Duplicate CDR3 protein sequences are folded into a single record with the most common DNA and genes. These V and J calls rely on TCRdb rather than the paper's analysis. This sample gives about 100,000 distinct CDR3 sequences in total; about 5.6% of them show up just once. Of the sample, 12% is held by the ten largest clones.

The sequence derives from a woman aged 45-65 years in good health. The sample taken for sequencing was memory T cells sorted from blood. What the cell subset or site label conveys for this sample: CD45RO+ enriched T cells.

The nucleotide sequence is TGCAGTGCTGGACGGATGAACTATGGCTACACCTTC. Its coded protein is CSAGRMNYGYTF. The chain is encoded by TRBV20-1 joined to TRBJ1-2; no D gene call is confident. Its CDR3 holds 12 amino acids, cysteine through phenylalanine. Of the read, only the CDR3 DNA is kept; its 36 bases are in frame from base 1. V loses 5 bases of germline sequence and J loses 2 bases, and the interval between the two ends is 9 bases. Based on the germline V gene (reference sequence), the CDR1 and CDR2 sequences are DFQATT and SNEGSKA.